The present entry profiles one T cell receptor beta chain with its context. Its matching antigen is unknown. These data are taken from a study of cytomegalovirus exposure and HLA in healthy donors. Study-wide points: It was confirmed in vitro that three of the CMV-associated chains were specific for CMV antigens. It was reported that the classifier diagnosed cytomegalovirus status with high specificity and sensitivity in both the original and validation cohorts. Most TCR sequences were rare, but some public TCRs occurred in many donors. Cytomegalovirus association was listed for approximately 150 TCR beta chains.

Germline V CDR1 and CDR2: SGHAT, FQNNGV. This CDR3 contains 17 residues. The ends were cut back, 4 bases at V and 1 base at J, with 20 bases in the middle. TCRdb keeps only in-frame clones here, not all; method: immunoSEQ multiplex PCR. The data contain about 150,000 clones, approximately 94% of them seen just once; the ten biggest clones take up approximately 2%. This rearrangement joins TRBV11-2 to TRBJ2-7; D call uncertain. The receptor comes from a man aged 18 to 29 in good health and CMV-seropositive. The sequencing input was PBMCs. Here the CDR3 DNA reads TGTGCCAGCAGCTCCTACTTACAGTGGTCCTATTCCTACGAGCAGTACTTC. Its protein product is CASSSYLQWSYSYEQYF.